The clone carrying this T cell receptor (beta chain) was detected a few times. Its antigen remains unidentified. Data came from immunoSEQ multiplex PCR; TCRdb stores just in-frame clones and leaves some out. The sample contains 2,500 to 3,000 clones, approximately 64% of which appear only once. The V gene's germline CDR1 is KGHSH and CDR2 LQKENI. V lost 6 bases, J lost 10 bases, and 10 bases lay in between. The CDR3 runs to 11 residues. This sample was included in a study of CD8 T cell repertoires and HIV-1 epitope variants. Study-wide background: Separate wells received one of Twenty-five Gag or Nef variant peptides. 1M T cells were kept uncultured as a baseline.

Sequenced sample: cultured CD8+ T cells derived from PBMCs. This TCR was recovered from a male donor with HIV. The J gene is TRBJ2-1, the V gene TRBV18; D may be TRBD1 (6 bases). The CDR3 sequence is CASSSGTEQFF. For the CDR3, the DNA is TGTGCCAGCTCCTCCGGGACAGAGCAGTTCTTC.